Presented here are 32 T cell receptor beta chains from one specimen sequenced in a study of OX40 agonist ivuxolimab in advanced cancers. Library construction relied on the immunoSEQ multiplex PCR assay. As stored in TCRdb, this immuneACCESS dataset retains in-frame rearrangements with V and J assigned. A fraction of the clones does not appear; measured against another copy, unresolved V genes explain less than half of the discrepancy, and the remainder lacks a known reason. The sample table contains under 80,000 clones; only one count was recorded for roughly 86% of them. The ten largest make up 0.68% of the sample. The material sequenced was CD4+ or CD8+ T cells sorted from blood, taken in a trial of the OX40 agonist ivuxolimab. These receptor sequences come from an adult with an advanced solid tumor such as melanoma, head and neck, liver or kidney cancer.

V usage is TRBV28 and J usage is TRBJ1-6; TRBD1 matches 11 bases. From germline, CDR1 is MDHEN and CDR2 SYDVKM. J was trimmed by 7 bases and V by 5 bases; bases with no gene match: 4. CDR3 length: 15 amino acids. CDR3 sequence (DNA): TGTGCCAGCAGTATAAGGACAGGGGGCAATTCACCCCTCCACTTT. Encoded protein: CASSIRTGGNSPLHF.

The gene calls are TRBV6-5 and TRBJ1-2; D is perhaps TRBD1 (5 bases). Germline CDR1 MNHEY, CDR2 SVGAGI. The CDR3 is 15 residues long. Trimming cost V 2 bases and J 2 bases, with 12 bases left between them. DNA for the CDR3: TGTGCCAGCAGTTACCGGACGCGGGGGAACTATGGCTACACCTTC. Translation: CASSYRTRGNYGYTF.

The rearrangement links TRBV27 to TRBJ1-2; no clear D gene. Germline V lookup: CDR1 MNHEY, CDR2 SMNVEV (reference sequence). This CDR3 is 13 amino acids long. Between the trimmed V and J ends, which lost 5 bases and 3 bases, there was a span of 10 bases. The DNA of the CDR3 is TGTGCCAGCAGTCTCACCCTGGACTATGGCTACACCTTC. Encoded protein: CASSLTLDYGYTF.

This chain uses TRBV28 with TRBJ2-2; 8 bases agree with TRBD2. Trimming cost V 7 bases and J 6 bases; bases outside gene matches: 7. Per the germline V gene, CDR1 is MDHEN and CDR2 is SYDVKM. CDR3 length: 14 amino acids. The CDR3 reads CASTPGGRSGELFF. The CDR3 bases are TGTGCCAGCACCCCGGGAGGGCGGTCCGGGGAGCTGTTTTTT.

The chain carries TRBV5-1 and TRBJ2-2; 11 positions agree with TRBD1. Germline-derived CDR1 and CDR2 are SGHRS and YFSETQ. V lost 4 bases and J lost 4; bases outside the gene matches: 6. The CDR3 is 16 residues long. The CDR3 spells CASSPDGTGGTGELFF. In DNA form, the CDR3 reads TGCGCCAGCAGCCCCGACGGGACAGGGGGCACCGGGGAGCTGTTTTTT. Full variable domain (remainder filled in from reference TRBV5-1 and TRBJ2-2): KAGVTQTPRYLIKTRGQQVTLSCSPISGHRSVSWYQQTPGQGLQFLFEYFSETQRNKGNFPGRFSGRQFSNSRSEMNVSTLELGDSALYLCASSPDGTGGTGELFFGEGSRLTVL.

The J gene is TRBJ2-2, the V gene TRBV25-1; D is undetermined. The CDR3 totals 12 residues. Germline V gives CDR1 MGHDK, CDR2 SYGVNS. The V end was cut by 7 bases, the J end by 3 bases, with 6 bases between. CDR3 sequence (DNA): TGTGCCAGCAACAAGCACACCGGGGAGCTGTTTTTT. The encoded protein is CASNKHTGELFF.

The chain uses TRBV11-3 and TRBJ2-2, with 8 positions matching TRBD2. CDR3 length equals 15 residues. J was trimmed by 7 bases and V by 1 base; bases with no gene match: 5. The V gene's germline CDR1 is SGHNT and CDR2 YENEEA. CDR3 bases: TGTGCCAGCAGCTTAGCGGGTAGCGGGAACGGGGAGCTGTTTTTT. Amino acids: CASSLAGSGNGELFF.

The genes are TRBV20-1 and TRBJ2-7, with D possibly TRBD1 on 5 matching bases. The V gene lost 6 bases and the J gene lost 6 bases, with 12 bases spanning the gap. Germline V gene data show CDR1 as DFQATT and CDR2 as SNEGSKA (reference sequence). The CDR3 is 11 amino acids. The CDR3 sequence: CSAPTGSEQYF. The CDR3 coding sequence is TGCAGTGCACCTACAGGTTCCGAGCAGTACTTC.

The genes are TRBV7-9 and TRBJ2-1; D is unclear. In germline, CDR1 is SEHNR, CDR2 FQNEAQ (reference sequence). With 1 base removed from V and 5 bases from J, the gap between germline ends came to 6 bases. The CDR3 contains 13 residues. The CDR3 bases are TGTGCCAGCAGCTTAGGGAAGGACAATGAGCAGTTCTTC. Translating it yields CASSLGKDNEQFF.

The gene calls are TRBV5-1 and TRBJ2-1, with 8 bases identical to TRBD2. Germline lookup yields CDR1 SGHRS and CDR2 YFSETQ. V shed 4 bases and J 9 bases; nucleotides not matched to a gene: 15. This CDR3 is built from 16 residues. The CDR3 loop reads CASSSSGMNEGSEQFF. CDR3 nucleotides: TGCGCCAGCAGCAGTAGCGGGATGAATGAAGGAAGTGAGCAGTTCTTC. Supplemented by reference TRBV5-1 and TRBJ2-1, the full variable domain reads KAGVTQTPRYLIKTRGQQVTLSCSPISGHRSVSWYQQTPGQGLQFLFEYFSETQRNKGNFPGRFSGRQFSNSRSEMNVSTLELGDSALYLCASSSSGMNEGSEQFFGPGTRLTVL.

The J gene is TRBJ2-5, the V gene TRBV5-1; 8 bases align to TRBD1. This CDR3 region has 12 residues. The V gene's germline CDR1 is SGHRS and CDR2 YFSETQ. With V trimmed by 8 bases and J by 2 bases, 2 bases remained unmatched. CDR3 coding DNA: TGCGCCAGTCGACAGGGGCAAGAGACCCAGTACTTC. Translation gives CASRQGQETQYF.

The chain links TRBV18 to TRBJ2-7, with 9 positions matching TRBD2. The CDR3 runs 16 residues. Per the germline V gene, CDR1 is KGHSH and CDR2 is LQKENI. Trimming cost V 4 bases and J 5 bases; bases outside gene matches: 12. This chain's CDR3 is CASSQSSRREGNEQYF. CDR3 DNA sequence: TGTGCCAGCTCACAATCCTCCCGGCGGGAGGGGAACGAGCAGTACTTC.

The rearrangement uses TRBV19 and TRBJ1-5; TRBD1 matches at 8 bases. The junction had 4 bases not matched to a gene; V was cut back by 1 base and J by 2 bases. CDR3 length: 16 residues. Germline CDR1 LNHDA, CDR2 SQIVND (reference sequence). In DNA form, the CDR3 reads TGTGCCAGTAGTATAGCCCCGACAGGGGGCAATCAGCCCCAGCATTTT. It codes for CASSIAPTGGNQPQHF.

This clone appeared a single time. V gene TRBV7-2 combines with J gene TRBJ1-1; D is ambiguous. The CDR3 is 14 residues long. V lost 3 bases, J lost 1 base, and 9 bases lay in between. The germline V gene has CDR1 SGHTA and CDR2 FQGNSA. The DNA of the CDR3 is TGTGCCAGCAGCTTTGAAGGCTCGAACACTGAAGCTTTCTTT. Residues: CASSFEGSNTEAFF.

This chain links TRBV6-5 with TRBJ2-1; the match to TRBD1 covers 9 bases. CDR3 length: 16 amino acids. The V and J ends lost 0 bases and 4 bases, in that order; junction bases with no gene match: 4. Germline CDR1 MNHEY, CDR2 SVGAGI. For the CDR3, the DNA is TGTGCCAGCAGTTACTCGAAAGGGACAGGGTACAATGAGCAGTTCTTC. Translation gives CASSYSKGTGYNEQFF.

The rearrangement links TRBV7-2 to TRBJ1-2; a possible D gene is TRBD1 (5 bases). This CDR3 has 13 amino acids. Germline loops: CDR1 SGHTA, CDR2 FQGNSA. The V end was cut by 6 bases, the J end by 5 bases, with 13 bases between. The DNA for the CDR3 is TGTGCCAGCAGTTCCGGGACGGAGTATGGCTACACCTTC. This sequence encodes CASSSGTEYGYTF.

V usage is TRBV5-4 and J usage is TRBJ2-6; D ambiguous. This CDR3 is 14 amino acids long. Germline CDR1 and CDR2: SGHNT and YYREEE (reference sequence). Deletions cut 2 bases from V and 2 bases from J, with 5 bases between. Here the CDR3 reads CASSFTPGANVLTF. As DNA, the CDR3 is TGTGCCAGCAGCTTCACACCTGGGGCCAACGTCCTGACTTTC.

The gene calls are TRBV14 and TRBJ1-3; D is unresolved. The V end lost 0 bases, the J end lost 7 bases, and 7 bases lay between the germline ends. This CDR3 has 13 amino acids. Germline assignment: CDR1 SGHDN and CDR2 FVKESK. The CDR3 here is CASSQDLVNTIYF. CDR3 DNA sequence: TGTGCCAGCAGCCAAGATTTGGTGAACACCATATATTTT.

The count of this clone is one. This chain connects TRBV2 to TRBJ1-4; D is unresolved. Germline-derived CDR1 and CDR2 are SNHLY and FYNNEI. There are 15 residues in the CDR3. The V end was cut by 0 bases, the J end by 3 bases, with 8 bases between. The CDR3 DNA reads TGTGCCAGCAGTGAAGCTCGGGGATCTAATGAAAAACTGTTTTTT. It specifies CASSEARGSNEKLFF.

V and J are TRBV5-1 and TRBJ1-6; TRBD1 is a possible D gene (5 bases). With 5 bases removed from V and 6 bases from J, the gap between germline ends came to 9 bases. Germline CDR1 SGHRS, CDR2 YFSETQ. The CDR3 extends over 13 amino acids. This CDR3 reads CASSTQGNSPLHF. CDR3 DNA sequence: TGCGCCAGCAGTACCCAGGGTAATTCACCCCTCCACTTT. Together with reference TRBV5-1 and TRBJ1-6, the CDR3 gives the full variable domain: KAGVTQTPRYLIKTRGQQVTLSCSPISGHRSVSWYQQTPGQGLQFLFEYFSETQRNKGNFPGRFSGRQFSNSRSEMNVSTLELGDSALYLCASSTQGNSPLHFGNGTRLTVT.

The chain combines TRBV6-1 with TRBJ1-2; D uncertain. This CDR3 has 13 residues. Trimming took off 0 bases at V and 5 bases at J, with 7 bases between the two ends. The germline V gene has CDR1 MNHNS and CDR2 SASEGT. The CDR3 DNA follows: TGTGCCAGCAGTGAAGCTACAGATTATGGCTACACCTTC. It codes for CASSEATDYGYTF.

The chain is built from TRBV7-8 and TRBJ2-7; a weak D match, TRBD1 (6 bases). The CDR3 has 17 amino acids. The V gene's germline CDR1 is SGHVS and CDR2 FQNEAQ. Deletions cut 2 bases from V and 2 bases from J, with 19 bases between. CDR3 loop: CASSLTGSWGQPYEQYF. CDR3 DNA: TGTGCCAGCAGCTTAACGGGCAGCTGGGGGCAGCCCTACGAGCAGTACTTC.

In nucleotides, the CDR3 is TGCGCCAGCAGCCAAGCCAGCGTCGTTATGAACACTGAAGCTTTCTTT. Translated, it gives CASSQASVVMNTEAFF. This sequence joins TRBV4-3 and TRBJ1-1; D is ambiguous. CDR1 and CDR2 (germline): LGHNA, YSLEER. Trimming shortened V by 1 base and J by 0 bases, and 12 bases separated the two germline ends. CDR3 length: 16 residues.

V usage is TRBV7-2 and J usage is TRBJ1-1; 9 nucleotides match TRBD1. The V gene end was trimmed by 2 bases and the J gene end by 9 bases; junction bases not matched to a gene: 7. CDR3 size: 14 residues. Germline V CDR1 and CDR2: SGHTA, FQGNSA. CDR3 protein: CASSLTGGASQAFF. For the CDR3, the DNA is TGTGCCAGCAGCTTAACAGGGGGCGCTTCCCAAGCTTTCTTT.

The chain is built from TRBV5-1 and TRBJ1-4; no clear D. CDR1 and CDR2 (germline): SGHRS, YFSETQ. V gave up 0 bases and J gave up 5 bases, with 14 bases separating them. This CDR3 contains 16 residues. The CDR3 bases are TGCGCCAGCAGCTTGGATTTGGGGAGAGGGAATGAAAAACTGTTTTTT. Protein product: CASSLDLGRGNEKLFF.

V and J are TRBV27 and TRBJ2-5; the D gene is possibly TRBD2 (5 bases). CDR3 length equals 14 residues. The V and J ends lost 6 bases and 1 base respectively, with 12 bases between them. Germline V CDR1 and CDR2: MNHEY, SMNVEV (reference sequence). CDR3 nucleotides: TGTGCCAGCAGCCCCGCGGGCTTCCAAGAGACCCAGTACTTC. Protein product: CASSPAGFQETQYF.

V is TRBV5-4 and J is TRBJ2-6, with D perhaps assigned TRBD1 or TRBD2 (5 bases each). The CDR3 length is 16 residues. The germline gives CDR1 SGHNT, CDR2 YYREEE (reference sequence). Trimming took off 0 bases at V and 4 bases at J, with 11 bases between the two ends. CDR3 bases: TGTGCCAGCAGCTTGGGAGGGGCGCGGGGGGCCAACGTCCTGACTTTC. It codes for CASSLGGARGANVLTF.

The CDR3 coding sequence is TGTGCCAGCACCTTATCCAGGGTTGTAGATACGCAGTATTTT. It translates to CASTLSRVVDTQYF. V gene TRBV6-1 combines with J gene TRBJ2-3; D perhaps matches TRBD1 (5 bases). The CDR3 is 14 amino acids. The germline CDR1 and CDR2 sequences are MNHNS and SASEGT. Trimming removed 7 bases from V and 5 bases from J, with 16 bases in between.

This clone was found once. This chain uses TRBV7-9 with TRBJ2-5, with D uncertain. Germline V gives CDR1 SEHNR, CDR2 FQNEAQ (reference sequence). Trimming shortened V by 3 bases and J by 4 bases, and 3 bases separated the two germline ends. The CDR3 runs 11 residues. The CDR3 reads CASSFGETQYF. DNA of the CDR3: TGTGCCAGCAGCTTCGGAGAGACCCAGTACTTC.

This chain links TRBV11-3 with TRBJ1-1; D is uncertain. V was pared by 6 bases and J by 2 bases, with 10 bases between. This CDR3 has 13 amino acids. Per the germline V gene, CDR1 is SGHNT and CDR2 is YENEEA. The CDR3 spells CASSFSRNTEAFF. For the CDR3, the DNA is TGTGCCAGCAGTTTTTCGAGAAACACTGAAGCTTTCTTT.

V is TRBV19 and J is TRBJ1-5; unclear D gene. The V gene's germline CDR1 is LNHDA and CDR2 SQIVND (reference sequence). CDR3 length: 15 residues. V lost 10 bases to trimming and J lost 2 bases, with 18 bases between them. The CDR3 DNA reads TGTGCCACATCACCACACCCATTGGGCAATCAGCCCCAGCATTTT. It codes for CATSPHPLGNQPQHF.

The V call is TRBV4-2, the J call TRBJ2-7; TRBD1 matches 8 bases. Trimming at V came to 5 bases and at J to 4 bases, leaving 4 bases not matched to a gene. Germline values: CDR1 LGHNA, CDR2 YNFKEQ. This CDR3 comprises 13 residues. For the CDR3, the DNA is TGTGCCAGCAGCTTTAGACAGGGGTACGAGCAGTACTTC. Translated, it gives CASSFRQGYEQYF.